The 21 T cell receptor beta chains reported below all come from one sample, sequenced in a study of shared clonotypes between healthy human individuals. Here immunoSEQ multiplex PCR was the method, and the copy in TCRdb shows in-frame clones only, minus some. The profile shows under 1,100,000 clones, approximately 80% of them singletons. Sample: memory CD4+ T cells from PBMCs. Subset of the sample: CD45RA-negative fraction. Source of these receptors: a man between 18 and 35 years old in good health. Some clones in this sample may be carry-over from other donors' samples.

This chain links TRBV4-1 with TRBJ2-7; a possible D gene is TRBD1 (5 bases). V was pared by 1 base and J by 0 bases, with 10 bases between. This CDR3 region has 15 residues. The germline CDR1 and CDR2 sequences are MGHRA and YSYEKL. The chain's CDR3 is CASSQGGSNSYEQYF. As DNA, the CDR3 is TGCGCCAGCAGCCAAGGGGGCTCAAACTCCTACGAGCAGTACTTC.

The V gene is TRBV7-9, the J gene TRBJ2-3; 8 bases fit TRBD2. The germline gives CDR1 SEHNR, CDR2 FQNEAQ (reference sequence). The length of the CDR3 is 16 residues. The V and J ends lost 1 base and 1 base, in that order; junction bases with no gene match: 4. The CDR3 DNA follows: TGTGCCAGCAGCTTAGGGCGGGAGGTCGGCACAGATACGCAGTATTTT. It specifies CASSLGREVGTDTQYF.

V usage is TRBV14 and J usage is TRBJ2-3; D tentatively fits TRBD1 or TRBD2 (5 bases each). From germline, CDR1 is SGHDN and CDR2 FVKESK. This CDR3 region has 14 residues. V was trimmed by 4 bases and J by 3 bases, leaving 11 bases between them. The CDR3 nucleotides read TGTGCCAGCAGCCGCTTTGGGGGAACAGATACGCAGTATTTT. Protein product: CASSRFGGTDTQYF.

The chain employs TRBV18 and TRBJ2-1; 15 nucleotides align to TRBD2. Germline V gene sequence: CDR1 KGHSH, CDR2 LQKENI. V trimming: 0 bases; J trimming: 2 bases; junction bases outside the gene matches: 2. This CDR3 has 18 residues. CDR3 residues: CASSPPGLAGGTYNEQFF. DNA for the CDR3: TGTGCCAGCTCACCACCCGGACTAGCGGGAGGGACCTACAATGAGCAGTTCTTC.

This chain links TRBV7-3 with TRBJ2-2; D may correspond to TRBD1 or TRBD2 (5 bases each). CDR3 length equals 14 residues. Germline loops: CDR1 SGHTA, CDR2 FQGTGA. The ends were cut back, 5 bases at V and 11 bases at J, with 18 bases in the middle. The CDR3 nucleotides are TGTGCCAGCAGCCAGGGACCCGGGTCCTACGAGCTGTTTTTT. It encodes CASSQGPGSYELFF.

With regard to this clone: This same CDR3 is encoded by further DNA sequences in the sample. The rearrangement links TRBV4-1 to TRBJ2-6, with 12 bases matching TRBD2. V lost 1 base to trimming and J lost 4 bases; unmatched junction nucleotides: 5. Looked up from germline, CDR1 is MGHRA and CDR2 is YSYEKL. The CDR3 is 18 amino acids. The CDR3 DNA reads as TGCGCCAGCAGCCAAGCTAGCGGGAGGGCGTCAGGGGCCAACGTCCTGACTTTC. It yields the protein CASSQASGRASGANVLTF.

The V call is TRBV6-5, the J call TRBJ2-7, with D tentatively TRBD2 (6 bases). The length of the CDR3 is 13 residues. The V gene's germline CDR1 is MNHEY and CDR2 SVGAGI. V dropped 0 bases and J dropped 6 bases, with 9 bases sitting between them. DNA for the CDR3: TGTGCCAGCAGTTACTCGAGGAGGGGCGAGCAGTACTTC. Translated: CASSYSRRGEQYF.

This chain uses TRBV5-6 with TRBJ1-2, with D hard to call. Germline CDR1 is SGHDT and CDR2 is YYEEEE. The CDR3 is made up of 17 amino acids. The V gene lost 1 base and the J gene lost 3 bases, with 19 bases spanning the gap. The CDR3 loop reads CASSLSGIAALDYGYTF. The CDR3 DNA reads TGTGCCAGCAGCTTGTCCGGTATTGCGGCTTTGGACTATGGCTACACCTTC.

The gene calls are TRBV7-9 and TRBJ2-3; D unresolved. The germline V gene has CDR1 SEHNR and CDR2 FQNEAQ (reference sequence). This CDR3 region has 15 residues. With 5 bases removed from V and 0 bases from J, the gap between germline ends came to 12 bases. In DNA form, the CDR3 reads TGTGCCAGCAGCCACCCCCGGAGTAGCACAGATACGCAGTATTTT. Translation gives CASSHPRSSTDTQYF.

The chain combines TRBV30 with TRBJ2-2; D call uncertain. Deletions cut 2 bases from V and 8 bases from J, with 6 bases between. The CDR3 loop spans 11 amino acids. Per germline, CDR1 GTSNPN and CDR2 SVGIG (reference sequence). In DNA, the CDR3 is TGTGCCTGGAGTCCTGGGGGGGAGCTGTTTTTT. It yields the protein CAWSPGGELFF.

The rearrangement links TRBV21-1 to TRBJ1-4. TRBV21-1 is a pseudogene locus. The CDR3 loop spans 13 amino acids. The CDR3 bases are TGTGCCAGCAGCAACCGGGCTAATGAAAAACTGTTTTTT. It yields the protein CASSNRANEKLFF.

The rearrangement links TRBV19 to TRBJ2-1; 9 bases agree with TRBD2. The CDR3 is 15 amino acids. Trimming took 6 bases from V and 10 from J; bases not matched to a gene: 13. Germline V gene data show CDR1 as LNHDA and CDR2 as SQIVND (reference sequence). Here the CDR3 DNA reads TGTGCCAGTAGAGGACGACTAGCGGCAATTTCCGAGCAGTTCTTC. Its translation is CASRGRLAAISEQFF.

V gene TRBV7-2 combines with J gene TRBJ2-2; 7 nucleotides align to TRBD2. The CDR3 spans 14 residues. Unmatched junction bases numbered 7, after V lost 5 bases and J lost 7 bases. Germline V gives CDR1 SGHTA, CDR2 FQGNSA. CDR3 sequence (DNA): TGTGCCAGCAGCGTACGACTAGCCGTCGGGGAGCTGTTTTTT. Translating it yields CASSVRLAVGELFF.

Notes on this clone: The same CDR3 also results from other DNA sequences found in this sample. The V gene is TRBV5-1, the J gene TRBJ1-1; D remains ambiguous. V gave up 1 base and J gave up 0 bases, with 7 bases separating them. The germline gives CDR1 SGHRS, CDR2 YFSETQ. This CDR3 has 14 residues. The CDR3 loop is CASSLSDLNTEAFF. The CDR3 coding sequence is TGCGCCAGCAGCTTGTCGGACTTGAACACTGAAGCTTTCTTT.

This chain links TRBV27 with TRBJ2-7; the D gene is possibly TRBD1 (5 bases). V gave up 2 bases and J gave up 2 bases, with 10 bases separating them. Germline values: CDR1 MNHEY, CDR2 SMNVEV (reference sequence). CDR3 size: 14 residues. CDR3 coding DNA: TGTGCCAGCAGTTTAGCCAGGGCGGCCTACGAGCAGTACTTC. Encoded protein: CASSLARAAYEQYF.

This clone has only one observation. The J gene is TRBJ1-1, the V gene TRBV2; D is perhaps TRBD1 (6 bases). This CDR3 spans 14 amino acids. Trimming took 3 bases from V and 3 from J, leaving 11 bases between them. The V gene's germline CDR1 is SNHLY and CDR2 FYNNEI. The CDR3 spells CASSEMGADTEAFF. CDR3 nucleotides: TGTGCCAGCAGTGAGATGGGGGCGGACACTGAAGCTTTCTTT.

The chain has TRBV19 and TRBJ1-4; 7 positions agree with TRBD1. CDR1 is LNHDA, CDR2 SQIVND, per germline (reference sequence). There are 13 residues in the CDR3. J lost 6 bases, V lost 3 bases, and 1 base had no gene match. This CDR3 reads CASSIDRDEKLFF. The CDR3 DNA reads as TGTGCCAGTAGTATTGACAGGGATGAAAAACTGTTTTTT.

The rearrangement links TRBV9 to TRBJ1-5; D is unresolved. The CDR3 is made up of 14 amino acids. CDR1 SGDLS and CDR2 YYNGEE come from the germline V gene. Trimming removed 0 bases at V and 9 bases at J, with 13 bases between. The CDR3 protein is CASSVATVGPPQHF. In DNA, the CDR3 is TGTGCCAGCAGCGTAGCTACGGTCGGCCCGCCCCAGCATTTT.

The CDR3 coding sequence is TGTGCCAGTAATGGGCAGGTTCAAGAGACCCAGTACTTC. This translates into CASNGQVQETQYF. The chain uses TRBV19 and TRBJ2-5; D not resolved. The CDR3 is made up of 13 amino acids. Trimming left V 7 bases short and J 2 bases short, with 11 bases between. Germline V gives CDR1 LNHDA, CDR2 SQIVND (reference sequence). Supplemented by reference TRBV19 and TRBJ2-5, the full variable domain reads DGGITQSPKYLFRKEGQNVTLSCEQNLNHDAMYWYRQDPGQGLRLIYYSQIVNDFQKGDIAEGYSVSREKKESFPLTVTSAQKNPTAFYLCASNGQVQETQYFGPGTRLLVL.

The rearrangement uses TRBV6-5 and TRBJ2-2; a weak D match, TRBD1 (5 bases). V was shortened by 6 bases and J by 6 bases, with 14 bases between the two germline ends. Germline CDR1 reads MNHEY; CDR2 reads SVGAGI. This CDR3 has 14 residues. This CDR3 is CASSLIGESGELFF. The CDR3 DNA follows: TGTGCCAGCAGCCTCATAGGGGAATCCGGGGAGCTGTTTTTT.

V usage is TRBV21-1 and J usage is TRBJ2-7; TRBD2 is the table's D call, not checked against the DNA. TRBV21-1 is marked as a pseudogene. This CDR3 spans 19 amino acids. CDR3 coding DNA: TGTGCCAGCAGCAAAGGGGATTTAGCGGGGACGCCCCTGTCCTACGAGCAGTACTTC. Translation gives CASSKGDLAGTPLSYEQYF.